This T cell receptor beta chain emerged from a study of shared clonotypes between healthy human individuals. Of note for this clone: As yet, its antigen is unknown.

Study-wide results and limits: Non-shared clonotypes had lower generation probabilities than clonotypes shared by all four sorted-subset donors.

V was cut by 6 bases and J by 0 bases, with 13 bases left in between. Germline CDR1 and CDR2: SGDLS and YYNGEE. This CDR3 has 16 amino acids. Assay used: immunoSEQ multiplex PCR; TCRdb lists only in-frame clones, some missing. The sample has 190,000 or so clones; about 93% are singletons. This TCR derives from a woman in her twenties or thirties in good health. This rearrangement joins TRBV9 to TRBJ2-6; D uncertain. The specimen was naive CD4+ T cells sorted from blood. Subset noted: CD45RA+ positively selected. CDR3 amino acids: CASTLSFDSGANVLTF. The CDR3 DNA reads TGTGCCAGCACCCTGTCATTCGACTCTGGGGCCAACGTCCTGACTTTC.